The table lists the clone carrying this T cell receptor beta chain with a count of one. The antigen is unknown. This record comes from a study of blood T cells in healthy people across ages. Overall study findings and caveats: It was the long-lived donors that had more naive CD4+ cells and higher diversity than aged donors.

Isolating PBMCs gave at least 6 million of these cells per sample. The authors ran a second PCR of 7 to 11 cycles using a sample-barcoded 5' primer and a J-beta primer mix. TCRdb used MiXCR to reprocess the 5' RACE reads, holding one entry per CDR3 protein. In the table there are roughly 930,000 distinct CDR3 sequences, approximately 49% of which are singletons. CDR3 length: 15 amino acids. V was clipped by 5 bases and J by 7 bases, with 20 bases between them. The sequencing input was blood. This clonotype was sampled from a man aged 25 to 45 in good health. The chain links TRBV12-3 or TRBV12-4 to TRBJ1-2; D possibly corresponds to TRBD1 (5 bases). CDR3 amino acids: CASSPGRWGGSGYTF. The CDR3, as DNA: TGTGCCAGCAGTCCCGGAAGGTGGGGCGGGAGTGGCTACACCTTC.